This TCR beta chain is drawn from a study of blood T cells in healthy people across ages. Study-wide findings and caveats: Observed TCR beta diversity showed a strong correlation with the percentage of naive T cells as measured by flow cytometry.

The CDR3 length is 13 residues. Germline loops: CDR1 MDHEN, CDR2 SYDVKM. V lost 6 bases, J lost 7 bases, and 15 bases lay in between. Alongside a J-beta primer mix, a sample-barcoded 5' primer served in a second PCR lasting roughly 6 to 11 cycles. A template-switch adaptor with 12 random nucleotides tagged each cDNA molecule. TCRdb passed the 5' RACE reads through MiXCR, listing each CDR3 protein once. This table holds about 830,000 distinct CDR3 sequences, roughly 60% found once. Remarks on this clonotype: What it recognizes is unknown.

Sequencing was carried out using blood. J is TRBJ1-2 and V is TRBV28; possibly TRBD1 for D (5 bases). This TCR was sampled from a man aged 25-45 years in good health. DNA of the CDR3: TGTGCCAGCAGGCAACAGCAGGGAAGTGGCTACACCTTC. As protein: CASRQQQGSGYTF.